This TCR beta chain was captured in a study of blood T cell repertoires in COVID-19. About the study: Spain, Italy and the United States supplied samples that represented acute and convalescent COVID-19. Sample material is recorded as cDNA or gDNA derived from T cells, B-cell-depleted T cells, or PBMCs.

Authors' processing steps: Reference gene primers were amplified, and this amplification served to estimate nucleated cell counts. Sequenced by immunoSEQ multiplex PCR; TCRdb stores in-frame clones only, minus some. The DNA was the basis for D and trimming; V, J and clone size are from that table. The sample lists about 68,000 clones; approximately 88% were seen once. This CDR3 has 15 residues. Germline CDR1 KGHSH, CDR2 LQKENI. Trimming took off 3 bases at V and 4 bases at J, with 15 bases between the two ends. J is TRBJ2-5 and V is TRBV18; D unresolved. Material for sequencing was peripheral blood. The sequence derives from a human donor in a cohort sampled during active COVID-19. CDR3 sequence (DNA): TGTGCCAGCTCACCTACTAAAAGAGCTGGAGAGACCCAGTACTTC. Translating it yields CASSPTKRAGETQYF.